These 24 T cell receptor beta chains were sequenced from one sample in a study of cytomegalovirus exposure and HLA in healthy donors. Method: immunoSEQ multiplex PCR; TCRdb's copy keeps in-frame clones and lacks some. The data show around 240,000 clones, nearly 90% seen once. Material for sequencing was PBMCs. These receptors were collected from a woman aged 18-29 years in good health and CMV-seronegative.

The rearrangement joins TRBV19 to TRBJ1-6, with TRBD1 identical over 12 bases. There are 14 residues in the CDR3. Germline V lookup: CDR1 LNHDA, CDR2 SQIVND (reference sequence). The junction had 3 bases not matched to a gene; V was cut back by 6 bases and J by 9 bases. This CDR3 reads CASRRDRGPSPLHF. The DNA of the CDR3 is TGTGCCAGTAGGAGGGACAGGGGGCCTTCACCCCTCCACTTT.

The rearrangement links TRBV19 to TRBJ1-1, with 7 bases matching TRBD1. The CDR3 contains 14 residues. Germline lookup yields CDR1 LNHDA and CDR2 SQIVND (reference sequence). The V gene end was trimmed by 4 bases and the J gene end by 3 bases; junction bases not matched to a gene: 5. In DNA form, the CDR3 reads TGTGCCAGTAGTACTATTACAGGGGACACTGAAGCTTTCTTT. This sequence encodes CASSTITGDTEAFF.

The chain combines TRBV6-1 with TRBJ1-1; TRBD1 agrees at 7 bases. CDR3 size: 13 residues. The germline V gene has CDR1 MNHNS and CDR2 SASEGT. J lost 1 base, V lost 7 bases, and 3 bases had no gene match. The CDR3 nucleotides read TGTGCCAGCAACAGGGGAGCGAACACTGAAGCTTTCTTT. Residues: CASNRGANTEAFF.

The chain links TRBV15 to TRBJ1-2; 7 bases agree with TRBD1. Germline V gene sequence: CDR1 LNHNV, CDR2 YYDKDF (reference sequence). CDR3 length: 15 amino acids. V lost 0 bases and J lost 5; bases outside the gene matches: 6. This chain's CDR3 is CATSRDSGQLYGYTF. The CDR3 DNA reads as TGTGCCACCAGCAGAGATTCGGGACAGCTGTATGGCTACACCTTC. The whole variable domain, filled in from reference TRBV15 and TRBJ1-2, reads DAMVIQNPRYQVTQFGKPVTLSCSQTLNHNVMYWYQQKSSQAPKLLFHYYDKDFNNEADTPDNFQSRRPNTSFCFLDIRSPGLGDTAMYLCATSRDSGQLYGYTFGSGTRLTVV.

This clone occurred once. The chain combines TRBV9 with TRBJ1-5; 8 nucleotides match TRBD1. This CDR3 is 14 amino acids long. CDR1 is SGDLS, CDR2 YYNGEE, per germline. V dropped 5 bases and J dropped 6; count of bases not matched to a gene: 7. Here the CDR3 reads CASSQTGDAQPQHF. The CDR3 DNA sequence: TGTGCCAGCAGTCAGACAGGGGACGCTCAGCCCCAGCATTTT.

The rearrangement joins TRBV7-3 to TRBJ2-3; tentative D call: TRBD2 (6 bases). CDR3 length: 12 amino acids. Germline CDR1 SGHTA, CDR2 FQGTGA. The germline V and J ends were trimmed by 6 bases and 13 bases, with 17 bases remaining between them. The CDR3 DNA sequence: TGTGCCAGCAGTCGGGACTCAAATCGGAAGTATTTT. Encoded protein: CASSRDSNRKYF.

The chain employs TRBV5-1 and TRBJ2-3; TRBD2 matches at 13 bases. This CDR3 comprises 16 residues. Germline V CDR1 and CDR2: SGHRS, YFSETQ. V shed 4 bases and J 7 bases; nucleotides not matched to a gene: 9. The CDR3 bases are TGCGCCAGCAGCCTATCGACTAGCGGGGGGTCGAATACGCAGTATTTT. Protein: CASSLSTSGGSNTQYF.

The rearrangement joins TRBV7-6 to TRBJ1-2; TRBD1 matches 9 bases. Per germline, CDR1 SGHVS and CDR2 FNYEAQ. Trimming removed 4 bases from V and 7 bases from J; junction bases left unmatched: 13. The CDR3 runs to 16 residues. CDR3 region: CASSSGQGGEGGGYTF. The CDR3 region has the DNA TGTGCCAGCAGCTCGGGACAGGGTGGCGAAGGCGGTGGCTACACCTTC.

The V gene is TRBV6-6, the J gene TRBJ1-3; D may be TRBD1 (5 bases). The V end was cut by 6 bases, the J end by 3 bases, with 15 bases between. This CDR3 has 15 residues. CDR1 is MNHNY, CDR2 SVGAGI, per germline (reference sequence). CDR3: CASRIVQGDGNTIYF. In DNA, the CDR3 is TGTGCCAGCAGGATCGTGCAGGGTGATGGAAACACCATATATTTT.

The chain joins TRBV5-1 to TRBJ2-2; a possible D gene is TRBD2 (6 bases). The length of the CDR3 is 16 residues. The germline gives CDR1 SGHRS, CDR2 YFSETQ. V lost 2 bases, J lost 2 bases, and 13 bases lay in between. The CDR3 sequence: CASSFRRTTNTGELFF. CDR3 DNA sequence: TGCGCCAGCAGCTTTAGGAGGACTACAAACACCGGGGAGCTGTTTTTT. Full variable domain (missing parts from reference TRBV5-1 and TRBJ2-2): KAGVTQTPRYLIKTRGQQVTLSCSPISGHRSVSWYQQTPGQGLQFLFEYFSETQRNKGNFPGRFSGRQFSNSRSEMNVSTLELGDSALYLCASSFRRTTNTGELFFGEGSRLTVL.

The chain uses TRBV27 and TRBJ2-5; tentatively, D is TRBD2 (6 bases). Trimming removed 4 bases from V and 4 bases from J, with 16 bases in between. Germline CDR1 and CDR2: MNHEY and SMNVEV (reference sequence). The CDR3 runs 15 residues. CDR3 nucleotide sequence: TGTGCCAGCAGTTCCCTAGGGGTCGGGAGAGAGACCCAGTACTTC. It codes for CASSSLGVGRETQYF.

The genes are TRBV28 and TRBJ2-2, with a weak D call TRBD2 (6 bases). The germline V gene has CDR1 MDHEN and CDR2 SYDVKM. V gave up 2 bases and J gave up 1 base, with 8 bases separating them. The CDR3 covers 15 residues. CDR3 region: CASSLKGLNTGELFF. DNA for the CDR3: TGTGCCAGCAGTTTAAAGGGACTGAACACCGGGGAGCTGTTTTTT. Full variable domain (remainder filled in from reference TRBV28 and TRBJ2-2): DVKVTQSSRYLVKRTGEKVFLECVQDMDHENMFWYRQDPGLGLRLIYFSYDVKMKEKGDIPEGYSVSREKKERFSLILESASTNQTSMYLCASSLKGLNTGELFFGEGSRLTVL.

V and J are TRBV18 and TRBJ2-7; 11 nucleotides line up with TRBD1. V dropped 0 bases and J dropped 2; count of bases not matched to a gene: 3. The CDR3 has 16 amino acids. Germline CDR1 is KGHSH and CDR2 is LQKENI. CDR3 coding DNA: TGTGCCAGCTCACCACCCGGGACAGGGGGGACCTACGAGCAGTACTTC. Translating it yields CASSPPGTGGTYEQYF.

The chain uses TRBV19 and TRBJ2-5; D may be TRBD1 (6 bases). CDR3 length equals 15 residues. Looked up from germline, CDR1 is LNHDA and CDR2 is SQIVND (reference sequence). Between the trimmed V and J ends, which lost 7 bases and 3 bases, there was a span of 18 bases. For the CDR3, the DNA is TGTGCCAGTAACCCCAACGGGGCAGGGGAAGAGACCCAGTACTTC. Its translation: CASNPNGAGEETQYF.

This clone has just a few counts. The V gene is TRBV28, the J gene TRBJ2-7; 8 nucleotides align to TRBD1. CDR1 MDHEN and CDR2 SYDVKM come from the germline V gene. With 5 bases clipped from V and 2 bases from J, the junction kept 5 bases outside the gene matches. The CDR3 extends over 14 amino acids. The CDR3 region has the DNA TGTGCCAGCAGTCCCCGGGACAGGACCTACGAGCAGTACGTC. This sequence encodes CASSPRDRTYEQYV.

This chain connects TRBV5-4 to TRBJ2-1, with 9 bases fitting TRBD1. There are 16 residues in the CDR3. Germline CDR1 reads SGHNT; CDR2 reads YYREEE (reference sequence). J lost 6 bases, V lost 3 bases, and 10 bases had no gene match. CDR3 DNA sequence: TGTGCCAGCAGCTCTCTTCGGGACAGGGAATTCAATGAGCAGTTCTTC. This sequence encodes CASSSLRDREFNEQFF.

This chain's CDR3 is CASSTGLADTDTQYF. The CDR3, as DNA: TGTGCCAGCAGCACGGGACTAGCGGACACAGATACGCAGTATTTT. The rearrangement links TRBV9 to TRBJ2-3; 11 bases line up with TRBD2. V trimming: 4 bases; J trimming: 2 bases; junction bases outside the gene matches: 3. The germline CDR1 and CDR2 sequences are SGDLS and YYNGEE. The CDR3 has 15 residues.

CDR3 residues: CASSVAETMGQFF. As DNA, the CDR3 is TGTGCCAGCAGCGTAGCTGAGACAATGGGGCAGTTCTTC. The chain employs TRBV9 and TRBJ2-1, with D unresolved. The germline V and J ends were trimmed by 0 bases and 12 bases, with 13 bases remaining between them. CDR3 length: 13 amino acids. Germline V lookup: CDR1 SGDLS, CDR2 YYNGEE.

This sequence joins TRBV28 and TRBJ2-2; 9 bases are a match to TRBD1. Trimming took 6 bases from V and 5 from J; bases not matched to a gene: 4. The CDR3 length is 14 residues. CDR1 and CDR2 from the germline V gene are MDHEN and SYDVKM. CDR3 loop: CASRSQGATGELFF. CDR3 sequence (DNA): TGTGCCAGCAGATCACAGGGGGCTACCGGGGAGCTGTTTTTT.

The chain links TRBV7-9 to TRBJ1-2; possibly TRBD1 for D (5 bases). Trimming stripped 5 bases from V and 1 base from J, with 14 bases between. The V gene's germline CDR1 is SEHNR and CDR2 FQNEAQ (reference sequence). The CDR3 runs 15 residues. The CDR3 DNA sequence: TGTGCCAGCAGCCTCTCCGACGGGGGTAACTATGGCTACACCTTC. Translated, it gives CASSLSDGGNYGYTF.

This chain connects TRBV27 to TRBJ1-1, with a possible D match to TRBD1 (6 bases). Germline-derived CDR1 and CDR2 are MNHEY and SMNVEV (reference sequence). The CDR3 contains 16 residues. V was clipped by 5 bases and J by 0 bases, with 16 bases between them. The CDR3 region has the DNA TGTGCCAGCAGTCAGCCTACAGGGCGACTGAACACTGAAGCTTTCTTT. Translated, it gives CASSQPTGRLNTEAFF.

The V and J genes are TRBV13 and TRBJ1-2; 8 nucleotides line up with TRBD1. The junction had 1 base not matched to a gene; V was cut back by 4 bases and J by 6 bases. Looked up from germline, CDR1 is PRHDT and CDR2 is FYEKMQ (reference sequence). CDR3 length: 12 residues. As DNA, the CDR3 is TGTGCCAGCAGCTCGGGACAGGATGGCTACACCTTC. It is translated as CASSSGQDGYTF.

This clone was seen only once. The gene calls are TRBV2 and TRBJ2-5, with 9 bases that match TRBD2. Trimming removed 7 bases from V and 5 bases from J; junction bases left unmatched: 5. The germline CDR1 and CDR2 sequences are SNHLY and FYNNEI. The CDR3 covers 13 residues. The CDR3 nucleotides read TGTGCCAGCATCGCGGGGGGGCACGAGACCCAGTACTTC. Translated: CASIAGGHETQYF.

This chain joins TRBV10-3 and TRBJ2-2; TRBD2 is a possible D gene (6 bases). Germline CDR1 is ENHRY and CDR2 is SYGVKD. CDR3 size: 14 residues. Trimming stripped 1 base from V and 6 bases from J, with 9 bases between. CDR3 amino acids: CAISEWRDSGELFF. The CDR3, as DNA: TGTGCCATCAGTGAGTGGAGGGATTCCGGGGAGCTGTTTTTT.